One sample yielded the 14 T cell receptor beta chains listed below, sequenced in a study of control samples from healthy donors and cancer patients (dated by TCRdb to 2020 to 2022). Libraries were prepared through the immunoSEQ multiplex PCR assay. As stored in TCRdb, this immuneACCESS dataset retains in-frame rearrangements with V and J assigned. A fraction of the clones does not appear; measured against another copy, unresolved V genes explain less than half of the discrepancy, and the remainder lacks a known reason. The sample table holds 130,000 to 150,000 clones, of which just under 95% were seen once. 12% to 15% of the sample lies in the top ten. Sequencing was done on a sample of PBMCs. The source of these receptors is a man in his sixties with colorectal cancer.

This chain uses TRBV19 with TRBJ1-5; TRBD1 might be the D (6 bases). Per the germline V gene, CDR1 is LNHDA and CDR2 is SQIVND (reference sequence). V was cut by 6 bases and J by 3 bases, with 21 bases left in between. The CDR3 runs to 17 residues. CDR3 residues: CASSPRAIGGPNQPQHF. The CDR3 DNA is TGTGCCAGTAGCCCACGGGCTATAGGGGGTCCCAATCAGCCCCAGCATTTT.

This chain's CDR3 is CASSQDRGSFITTYEQYF. In nucleotides, the CDR3 is TGCGCCAGCAGCCAAGATCGGGGGTCTTTCATCACCACCTACGAGCAGTACTTC. The chain links TRBV4-3 to TRBJ2-7; possible D gene TRBD2, 6 bases. Germline CDR1 and CDR2: LGHNA and YSLEER. The CDR3 covers 18 residues. V was clipped by 0 bases and J by 2 bases, with 20 bases between them.

J is TRBJ1-4 and V is TRBV18, with TRBD1 identical over 10 bases. J lost 5 bases, V lost 3 bases, and 0 bases had no gene match. Germline CDR1 KGHSH, CDR2 LQKENI. The CDR3 sequence is 14 residues long. For the CDR3, the DNA is TGTGCCAGCTCACCGGGACAGGGGAATGAAAAACTGTTTTTT. Translation gives CASSPGQGNEKLFF.

The gene calls are TRBV28 and TRBJ2-7; 7 positions match TRBD1. The ends lost 4 bases at V and 2 bases at J; junction bases unmatched: 5. Germline V CDR1 and CDR2: MDHEN, SYDVKM. This CDR3 has 14 amino acids. The CDR3 sequence: CASSSGQPAYEQYF. For the CDR3, the DNA is TGTGCCAGCAGTTCGGGACAGCCTGCCTACGAGCAGTACTTC.

This clone was counted between two and nine times. The chain combines TRBV5-8 with TRBJ1-6; TRBD1 is a possible D gene (6 bases). Trimming shortened V by 5 bases and J by 5 bases, and 20 bases separated the two germline ends. The CDR3 has 17 amino acids. Germline CDR1 is SGHTS and CDR2 is YDEGEE. This chain's CDR3 is CASSPGNGGADNSPLHF. DNA of the CDR3: TGTGCCAGCAGTCCCGGTAACGGGGGGGCCGATAATTCACCCCTCCACTTT.

This chain links TRBV30 with TRBJ1-2; unclear D gene. CDR3 length: 12 amino acids. Germline CDR1 GTSNPN, CDR2 SVGIG (reference sequence). Trimming pared 3 bases from V and 4 bases from J, leaving 9 bases between. The CDR3 nucleotides are TGTGCCTGGAGCCCCGGTACCTATGGCTACACCTTC. This gives the protein CAWSPGTYGYTF.

The chain couples TRBV11-2 to TRBJ2-2, with 7 bases lining up with TRBD1. The V gene's germline CDR1 is SGHAT and CDR2 FQNNGV. The CDR3 covers 12 residues. V dropped 11 bases and J dropped 1; count of bases not matched to a gene: 1. The DNA for the CDR3 is TGTGCCGGACAGGTGAACACCGGGGAGCTGTTTTTT. Encoded protein: CAGQVNTGELFF. Looking up the rest from reference TRBV11-2 and TRBJ2-2 gives the full variable domain: EAGVAQSPRYKIIEKRQSVAFWCNPISGHATLYWYQQILGQGPKLLIQFQNNGVVDDSQLPKDRFSAERLKGVDSTLKIQPAKLEDSAVYLCAGQVNTGELFFGEGSRLTVL.

The chain employs TRBV7-6 and TRBJ2-5; D unresolved. Trimming shortened V by 1 base and J by 5 bases, and 11 bases separated the two germline ends. Germline-derived CDR1 and CDR2 are SGHVS and FNYEAQ. There are 14 residues in the CDR3. The CDR3 DNA sequence: TGTGCCAGCAGCTTAGATGAGGCTGGGGAGACCCAGTACTTC. It yields the protein CASSLDEAGETQYF.

This clone was detected once. The V gene is TRBV5-8, the J gene TRBJ2-3; D is possibly TRBD1 or TRBD2 (6 bases each). Germline CDR1 SGHTS, CDR2 YDEGEE. Trimming removed 2 bases from V and 2 bases from J, with 12 bases in between. The CDR3 covers 15 residues. CDR3 loop: CASSLEGGSTDTQYF. CDR3 sequence (DNA): TGTGCCAGCAGCTTAGAGGGGGGCTCCACAGATACGCAGTATTTT.

CDR3 coding DNA: TGTGCCAGCAGCCCCCGACAGGACCTCTACGAGCAGTACTTC. Its protein product is CASSPRQDLYEQYF. This chain uses TRBV7-9 with TRBJ2-7, with a weak D call TRBD1 (6 bases). This CDR3 region has 14 residues. V was clipped by 5 bases and J by 3 bases, with 14 bases between them. The germline gives CDR1 SEHNR, CDR2 FQNEAQ (reference sequence).

This chain links TRBV28 with TRBJ2-2; 12 bases agree with TRBD1. CDR3 length: 15 amino acids. V lost 4 bases to trimming and J lost 6 bases; unmatched junction nucleotides: 3. Germline-derived CDR1 and CDR2 are MDHEN and SYDVKM. DNA of the CDR3: TGTGCCAGCAGTTCGGGACAGGGGGCGGCCGGGGAGCTGTTTTTT. It specifies CASSSGQGAAGELFF.

The chain combines TRBV7-6 with TRBJ1-2; D not resolved. The ends were cut back, 4 bases at V and 8 bases at J, with 23 bases in the middle. Germline V gene data show CDR1 as SGHVS and CDR2 as FNYEAQ. The CDR3 contains 16 residues. CDR3: CASSSPASRVLEGYTF. CDR3 sequence (DNA): TGTGCCAGCAGCTCCCCCGCTTCGAGGGTCCTCGAAGGCTACACCTTC.

The chain recombines TRBV19 with TRBJ2-7; maybe TRBD1 (6 bases). Per the germline V gene, CDR1 is LNHDA and CDR2 is SQIVND (reference sequence). This CDR3 is 15 amino acids long. Trimming stripped 5 bases from V and 0 bases from J, with 14 bases between. The CDR3 DNA follows: TGTGCCAGTAGTCCTTCCAGGGGAAGCTCCTACGAGCAGTACTTC. As protein: CASSPSRGSSYEQYF.

This chain joins TRBV10-1 and TRBJ2-3, with D perhaps assigned TRBD1 or TRBD2 (5 bases each). Germline lookup yields CDR1 WNHNN and CDR2 SYGVQD (reference sequence). The germline V and J ends were trimmed by 2 bases and 3 bases, with 9 bases remaining between them. This CDR3 has 14 residues. For the CDR3, the DNA is TGCGCCAGCAGTGAGGGGGGTGGGACAGATACGCAGTATTTT. Its protein product is CASSEGGGTDTQYF.